This TCR beta chain was captured in a study of graft-versus-host responses after intestinal transplantation. In the study overall: Tacrolimus and steroids were given for around three years to all recipients after anti-thymocyte globulin induction.

CDR3 size: 17 residues. In germline, CDR1 is MNHEY, CDR2 SMNVEV (reference sequence). Trimming took 0 bases from V and 4 from J; bases not matched to a gene: 11. The table came from immunoSEQ multiplex PCR; TCRdb's copy has only in-frame clones and leaves some out. This table has 75,000 to 100,000 clones, 90% appearing once. This TCR derives from a human patient who received an intestinal transplant, so some T cells may come from the graft donor. V and J are TRBV27 and TRBJ1-2; 7 bases are shared with TRBD1. The specimen was PBMCs, collected just under 460 days after intestinal transplant. The CDR3 reads CASSLSFPGGLLYGYTF. CDR3 DNA sequence: TGTGCCAGCAGTTTATCGTTTCCAGGGGGGCTACTCTATGGCTACACCTTC.